This T cell receptor beta chain was captured by sequencing in a study of T cells after yellow fever vaccination (dated by TCRdb to about 2019). The study in broad terms: The SMART-Seq v4 Ultra Low Input RNA kit was used to prepare libraries from fractions with low cell numbers. To follow T-cell clones before and after primary and booster YFV17D yellow fever vaccination, bulk TCR alpha and beta repertoires were sequenced over time. Two healthy male donors made up the cohort, one aged 18 to 29 years and the other aged 30 to 40 years. Blood samples were taken at several timepoints before and after primary and secondary immunization, and bulk PBMC replicates and cell subsets were isolated.

Results the study describes overall, beyond this receptor: Only two donors were included in the study, so the extent to which the findings can be generalized is limited. Compared with the primary T-cell response, the secondary T-cell response was weaker but faster, peaking on day 5 rather than day 15. After the booster, most of the clones that had expanded following primary vaccination were detected again (just under 97% of CD4 and around 90% of CD8), which suggests that memory was broadly maintained. A small share of clonotypes was detected in both CD4 and CD8 compartments, with the overlap likely arising from convergent recombination. Computational filtering was needed because FACS-sorted repertoires could contain abundant contaminating clonotypes from the bulk population.

Based on the germline V gene, the CDR1 and CDR2 sequences are SGHTA and FQGNSA. Counted from cysteine to phenylalanine, this CDR3 has 15 amino acids. Of the read, only the CDR3 DNA is kept; its 45 bases are in frame from base 1. V loses 2 bases, J loses 0 bases, and the germline ends lie 8 bases apart. TCR cDNA was made using 5'RACE template switching, a step that added a universal primer site and unique molecular identifiers. cDNA synthesis was primed from both the TCR alpha and TCR beta constant segments. Library amplification involved two PCR steps, and the second step added sample barcodes and sequencing adapters. Sequencing of the libraries was done on either Illumina HiSeq 2500 (2x100 bp) or NovaSeq (2x150 bp). The original methods were these. MIGEC was used to demultiplex reads and collapse the reads into UMI consensus sequences, and MiXCR was used for V(D)J alignment. Clonotypes responding to the vaccine were identified with edgeR on replicate PBMC samples, with the criteria of FDR below 0.01 and a log2 fold change above 5 up to day 15. CD4 or CD8 identity was assigned to each bulk clonotype according to whether the clonotype was present at higher abundance in the sequenced CD4 repertoire or the sequenced CD8 repertoire. TCRdb reprocessed the public reads (quality trimming at Q25 with fastp, clone calling with MiXCR) and kept in-frame beta chains. Each CDR3 protein appears once, grouped with its most common genes and DNA. It is TCRdb's table, rather than the study itself, that gives the V and J calls and clone size. In this sample the table shows 450,000 to 650,000 distinct CDR3 sequences, less than 15% of which occur a single time. The ten largest clones add up to 11% to 15% of the sample.

This clonotype was recorded at least ten times. Its target antigen remains unknown. No base-level quality is on record; no much larger clone is a single base apart. Explained via the paper, the treatment or condition label denotes: live attenuated yellow fever vaccine strain. At every blood-draw timepoint, two biological replicates of bulk PBMCs were collected. PBMCs were isolated from peripheral blood using a standard Ficoll-Paque protocol. TriZol was used to extract RNA from bulk PBMCs, CD4 and CD8 fractions, and dextramer-positive and dextramer-negative fractions. Source: PBMCs, taken on the day of the yellow fever booster vaccination. The clonotype was recovered from a man in his thirties or forties who received the YFV17D yellow fever vaccine. The V gene is TRBV7-2 and the J gene is TRBJ2-1; the D gene cannot be resolved reliably. The CDR3 protein: CASSLLGNSYNEQFF. The nucleotide sequence reads as follows: TGTGCCAGCAGCTTACTGGGGAACTCCTACAATGAGCAGTTCTTC.